Listed below are T cell receptor beta chains from one sample, sequenced in a study of spatial heterogeneity in lung cancer. TCRdb reprocessed the 5' RACE reads with MiXCR, giving one entry per CDR3 protein. Seen here are several thousand distinct CDR3 sequences, approximately 13% observed once, and the top ten hold approximately 28%. Specimen: lung tumor tissue, collected at surgery. Receptors were obtained from a male donor with early-stage non-small cell lung cancer. The conserved cysteine and the conserved F or W are not part of the CDR3 here.

>TRBV5-4|TRBJ1-1
ASSSGTGFPEAF
>TRBV3-1|TRBJ2-7
ASSQSGTGTHEQY
>TRBV18|TRBJ2-1
ASSPGGRYGEQF
>TRBV20-1|TRBJ2-3
SARALAADTQY
>TRBV4-3|TRBJ2-3
ASSQDGRLGTDTQY
>TRBV18|TRBJ2-4
ASSEDGKNIQY
>TRBV20-1|TRBJ1-1
SARLGVSTEAF
>TRBV28|TRBJ2-7
ASSLYDYEQY
>TRBV25-1|TRBJ1-4
ASTPRDSEDEKLF
>TRBV3-2|TRBJ2-1
ASSPAVGEQF
>TRBV4-3|TRBJ2-5
ASSLNSDGETQY
>TRBV20-1|TRBJ2-5
SAARTLQETQY
>TRBV9|TRBJ2-1
ASTTGGGEQF
>TRBV7-9|TRBJ1-2
ASSLNGDRGNYGYT
>TRBV29-1|TRBJ1-1
SALVRGGTEAF
>TRBV10-1|TRBJ2-5
ASSDSHQETQY
>TRBV20-1|TRBJ2-5
SANEGDRVFETQY
>TRBV29-1|TRBJ2-1
SSPGLAGSSDEQF
>TRBV2|TRBJ2-1
ASSDSRGLVANEQF
>TRBV10-3|TRBJ2-4
AISDRGHIQY
>TRBV7-6|TRBJ2-1
ASSPLAGGPVEQF
>TRBV7-2|TRBJ2-2
ASSLLAGEAGELF
>TRBV21-1|TRBJ2-1
ASSGLLAVPYNEQF
>TRBV7-2|TRBJ2-5
ASSLRIGGYQETQY
>TRBV2|TRBJ2-3
ASSELAGNTDTQY
>TRBV7-2|TRBJ1-3
ASRWENSGNTIY
>TRBV28|TRBJ1-4
ASSLRGAGEEKLF
>TRBV23-1|TRBJ2-5
ASSQAPTGSETQY
>TRBV10-2|TRBJ1-1
ASRSGTEAF
>TRBV29-1|TRBJ2-5
SVEVSRSETQY
>TRBV18|TRBJ2-1
ASSPSSGSYNEQF
>TRBV18|TRBJ1-2
ASSPPRQGGGYT
>TRBV4-3|TRBJ2-2
ASSTRTSGRNTGELF
>TRBV7-9|TRBJ2-2
ASSFRETTNTGELF
>TRBV28|TRBJ2-7
ASSLSHLFSGAPYEQY
>TRBV14|TRBJ2-1
ASSPINGGEQF
>TRBV16|TRBJ2-3
ASSQSDRERTDTQY
>TRBV9|TRBJ2-7
ASSVDQGYEQY
>TRBV28|TRBJ2-6
ASSVGANVLT
>TRBV28|TRBJ2-7
ASSFVSSYEQY
>TRBV20-1|TRBJ2-1
SASWAGTTGNEQF
>TRBV20-1|TRBJ2-7
SATRPHEQY
>TRBV4-3|TRBJ2-1
ASSQVTGGRNEQF
>TRBV9|TRBJ2-1
ASSVRADTNEQF
>TRBV6-2/TRBV6-3|TRBJ2-7
ASRGPASYEQY
>TRBV20-1|TRBJ2-5
SARRALETQY
>TRBV5-5|TRBJ1-2
ASSFDRGSENYGYT
>TRBV10-3|TRBJ1-4
AISESDRPGEKLF
>TRBV29-1|TRBJ1-1
SAPGTAGNTEAF
>TRBV6-5|TRBJ2-7
ASSYSGLAGGPGEQY
>TRBV23-1|TRBJ2-5
ASSSQGVPWETQY
>TRBV20-1|TRBJ1-5
SASRVRQPQH
>TRBV7-2|TRBJ2-3
ASSYRTAGGTDTQY
>TRBV11-2|TRBJ2-3
ASSGRRADTQY